Listed below are T cell receptor beta chains from one sample, sequenced in a study of T cell responses to AZD1222 COVID-19 vaccine. Only in-frame clones appear in the TCRdb table, and some are missing; sequencing was by immunoSEQ multiplex PCR. The sample gives 130,000 or so clones, around 90% of which show up once; around 0.99% is in the top ten. The sample in question was peripheral blood, obtained 28 days after the second AZD1222 dose. The origin of the receptors is an adult who received the AZD1222 COVID-19 vaccine. The CDR3 runs from the conserved cysteine through the conserved F or W. A D gene is named only where the DNA matches it firmly. Rows may omit the clone size; those that give it use once, few, many or a size class.

j_gene	v_gene	d_gene	abundance	CDR3nt	CDR3aa
TRBJ2-7	TRBV11-3	NA	NA	TGTGCCAGCAGCCCCGGGACGACTAGCTCCTACGAGCAGTACTTC	CASSPGTTSSYEQYF
TRBJ1-2	TRBV3-1/TRBV3-2	TRBD1	NA	TGTGCCAGCGATCCCGGGACAGGGTACTATGGCTACACCTTC	CASDPGTGYYGYTF
TRBJ2-7	TRBV18	NA	NA	TGTGCCAGCTCATTTCCCGGCTCGCCGGGAGAGCAGTACTTC	CASSFPGSPGEQYF
TRBJ1-1	TRBV10-3	TRBD1	once	TGTGCCATCGCTAGGGACAGGTCGAACACTGAAGCTTTCTTT	CAIARDRSNTEAFF
TRBJ1-1	TRBV7-9	NA	NA	TGTGCCAGCAGCTTAGAAGGGGGGCAGGGGATAACCTTT	CASSLEGGQGITF
TRBJ1-2	TRBV4-1	TRBD1	NA	TGCGCCAGCAGCCAAACACAGGGGGCTGGAGGCTACACCTTC	CASSQTQGAGGYTF
TRBJ1-1	TRBV18	TRBD1	NA	TGTGCCAGCTCACCGAGAACAGGGGGCGCGGATGAAGCTTTCTTT	CASSPRTGGADEAFF
TRBJ2-7	TRBV11-2	TRBD1	NA	TGTGCCAGCAGCTCGATCCGGGACAGGGGACGCGAGCAGTACTTC	CASSSIRDRGREQYF
TRBJ2-2	TRBV20-1	TRBD2	once	TGCAGTGCTAGTTCCAGGGAGGGACGGGAGCTGTTTTTT	CSASSREGRELFF
TRBJ2-7	TRBV7-8	NA	NA	TGTGCCAGCAGCTTAGACCGGGACGGATCCTACGAGCAGTACTTC	CASSLDRDGSYEQYF
TRBJ2-1	TRBV7-8	NA	NA	TGTGCCAGCAGCCTTATGGGGATCTCCGTCAATGAGCAGTTCTTC	CASSLMGISVNEQFF
TRBJ1-5	TRBV2	NA	NA	TGTGCCAGCAAAGTCGGCCCGGAGGCTGGACACCAGCCCCAGCATTTT	CASKVGPEAGHQPQHF
TRBJ2-5	TRBV18	TRBD1	NA	TGTGCCAGCTCACCGGACAGGGAGACCCAGTACTTC	CASSPDRETQYF
TRBJ1-4	TRBV7-8	NA	NA	TGTGCCAGCAGCTTAGCCCCAGCAACTAATGAAAAACTGTTTTTT	CASSLAPATNEKLFF
TRBJ1-3	TRBV7-7	NA	NA	TGTGCTAGCTCCTTGGAGGCGACTGGAAACACCATATATTTT	CASSLEATGNTIYF
TRBJ2-3	TRBV24-1	TRBD2	NA	TGTGCCACCAGTGATTTGAAGCCCGGGACTAGCGGGAGAACAGATACGCAGTATTTT	CATSDLKPGTSGRTDTQYF
TRBJ2-7	TRBV6-1	NA	NA	TGTGCCAGCAGTGAAATTGGGGCGCGGTACGAGCAGTACTTC	CASSEIGARYEQYF
TRBJ1-1	TRBV5-1	NA	few	TGCGCCAGCAGCTTGTCGGGAACTGAAGCTTTCTTT	CASSLSGTEAFF
TRBJ1-1	TRBV4-2	NA	NA	TGTGCCAGCAGCCAAGAGGATTGGTCGAACACTGAAGCTTTCTTT	CASSQEDWSNTEAFF
TRBJ1-4	TRBV6-5	NA	NA	TGTGCCAGCAGTTACGTGTCCACGGGGGAAAAACTGTTTTTT	CASSYVSTGEKLFF
TRBJ2-2	TRBV29-1	NA	once	TGCAGCGTCTTACTCCTGCGTGCGAACACCGGGGAGCTGTTTTTT	CSVLLLRANTGELFF
TRBJ1-5	TRBV15	TRBD1	NA	TGTGCCACCAGCAGAGTGGGACAGAAAACCGGGGGCAATCAGCCCCAGCATTTT	CATSRVGQKTGGNQPQHF
TRBJ2-1	TRBV5-8	TRBD2	NA	TGTGCCAGCAGCTCACACGGCCAGCGGGAGTACAATGAGCAGTTCTTC	CASSSHGQREYNEQFF
TRBJ2-1	TRBV24-1	TRBD2	few	TGTGCCACCGTACCGGGACTAGGCGCCAATGAGCAGTTCTTC	CATVPGLGANEQFF
TRBJ2-7	TRBV2	TRBD1	NA	TGTGCCAGCAGTGAACAGGGGGCGACCTACGAGCAGTACTTC	CASSEQGATYEQYF
TRBJ2-7	TRBV2	TRBD1	NA	TGTGCCAGCAGGGAGACAGGGAACTCCCTCGAGCAGTACTTC	CASRETGNSLEQYF
TRBJ2-1	TRBV11-3	NA	NA	TGTGCCAGCAGCTTACGGGACGTAGAGACACAGTTCTTC	CASSLRDVETQFF
TRBJ2-7	TRBV5-1	TRBD1	once	TGCGCCAGCAGCCTGGGACAGGGGAGCGAGCAGTACTTC	CASSLGQGSEQYF
TRBJ1-5	TRBV28	TRBD1	NA	TGTGCCAGCATTCAGGGGGGTCACAATCAGCCCCAGCATTTT	CASIQGGHNQPQHF
TRBJ2-7	TRBV29-1	TRBD1	NA	TGCAGCGCTCTCCGGGACAGGGGGATAGGGGAGCAGTACTTC	CSALRDRGIGEQYF
TRBJ1-2	TRBV30	TRBD1	few	TGTGCCTGGAGGCGGGGACAGGGGGTTTACTATGGCTACACCTTC	CAWRRGQGVYYGYTF
TRBJ1-3	TRBV6-2/TRBV6-3	NA	once	TGTGCCAGCAGCCCTAAGAGACGGTTCTCTGGAAACACCATATATTTT	CASSPKRRFSGNTIYF
TRBJ2-1	TRBV19	TRBD2	NA	TGTGCCAGCGCACTAGCGGGTTTACGCAATGAGCAGTTCTTC	CASALAGLRNEQFF
TRBJ2-1	TRBV5-1	TRBD2	NA	TGCGCCAGCAGACTGAGCGGGAGTACGGACAATGAGCAGTTCTTC	CASRLSGSTDNEQFF
TRBJ1-6	TRBV27	NA	NA	TGTGCCAGCAGTTTAGGGGCGAGCTCCTATAATTCACCCCTCCACTTT	CASSLGASSYNSPLHF